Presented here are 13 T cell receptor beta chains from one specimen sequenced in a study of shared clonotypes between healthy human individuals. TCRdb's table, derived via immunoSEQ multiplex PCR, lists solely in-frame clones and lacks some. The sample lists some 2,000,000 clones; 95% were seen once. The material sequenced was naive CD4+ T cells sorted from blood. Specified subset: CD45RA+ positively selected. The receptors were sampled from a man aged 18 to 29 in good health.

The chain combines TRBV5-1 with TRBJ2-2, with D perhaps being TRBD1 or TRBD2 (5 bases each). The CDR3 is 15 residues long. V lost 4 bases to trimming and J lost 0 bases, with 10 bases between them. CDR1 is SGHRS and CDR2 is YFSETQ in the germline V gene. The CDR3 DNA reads TGCGCCAGCAGCACGGGACCGACGAACACCGGGGAGCTGTTTTTT. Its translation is CASSTGPTNTGELFF.

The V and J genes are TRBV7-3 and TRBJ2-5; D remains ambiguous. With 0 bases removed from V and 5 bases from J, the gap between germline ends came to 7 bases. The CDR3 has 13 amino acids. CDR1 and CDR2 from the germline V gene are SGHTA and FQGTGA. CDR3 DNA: TGTGCCAGCAGCTTAACGGTGAGGGAGACCCAGTACTTC. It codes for CASSLTVRETQYF. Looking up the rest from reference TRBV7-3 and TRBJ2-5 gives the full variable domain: GAGVSQTPSNKVTEKGKYVELRCDPISGHTALYWYRQSLGQGPEFLIYFQGTGAADDSGLPNDRFFAVRPEGSVSTLKIQRTERGDSAVYLCASSLTVRETQYFGPGTRLLVL.

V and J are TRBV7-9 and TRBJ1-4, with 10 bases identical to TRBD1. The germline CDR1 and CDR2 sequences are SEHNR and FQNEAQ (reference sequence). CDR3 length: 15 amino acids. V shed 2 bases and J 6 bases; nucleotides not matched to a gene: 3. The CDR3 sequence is CASSLRGTGDEKLFF. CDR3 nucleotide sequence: TGTGCCAGCAGCTTAAGAGGGACAGGGGATGAAAAACTGTTTTTT.

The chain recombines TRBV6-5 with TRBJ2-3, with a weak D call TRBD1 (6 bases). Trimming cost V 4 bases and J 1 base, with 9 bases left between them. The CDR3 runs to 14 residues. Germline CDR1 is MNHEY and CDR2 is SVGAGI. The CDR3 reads CASSSRQGTDTQYF. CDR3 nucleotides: TGTGCCAGCAGTTCACGACAGGGCACAGATACGCAGTATTTT.

The CDR3 here is CASSPSRATNEKLFF. The CDR3 DNA is TGTGCCAGCTCACCAAGTAGGGCAACTAATGAAAAACTGTTTTTT. This rearrangement joins TRBV18 to TRBJ1-4; no clear D. Trimming pared 2 bases from V and 0 bases from J, leaving 7 bases between. CDR3 length: 15 residues. In germline, CDR1 is KGHSH, CDR2 LQKENI.

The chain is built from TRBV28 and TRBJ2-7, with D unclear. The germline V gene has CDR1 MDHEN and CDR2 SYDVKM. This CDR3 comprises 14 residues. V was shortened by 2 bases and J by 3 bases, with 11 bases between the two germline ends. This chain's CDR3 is CASSLVGGVYEQYF. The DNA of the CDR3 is TGTGCCAGCAGTTTAGTCGGCGGAGTCTACGAGCAGTACTTC.

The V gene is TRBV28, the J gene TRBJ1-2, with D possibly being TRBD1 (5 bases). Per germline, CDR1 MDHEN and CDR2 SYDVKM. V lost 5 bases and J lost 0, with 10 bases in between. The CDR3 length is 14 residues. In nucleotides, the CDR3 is TGTGCCAGCAGTAGACAGCTAGCTAACTATGGCTACACCTTC. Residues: CASSRQLANYGYTF.

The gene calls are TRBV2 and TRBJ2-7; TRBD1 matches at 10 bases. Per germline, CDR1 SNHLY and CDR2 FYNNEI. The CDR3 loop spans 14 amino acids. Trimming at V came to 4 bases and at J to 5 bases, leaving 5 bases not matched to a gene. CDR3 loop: CASSAETGGNEQYF. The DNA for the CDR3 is TGTGCCAGCAGTGCGGAGACAGGGGGCAACGAGCAGTACTTC.

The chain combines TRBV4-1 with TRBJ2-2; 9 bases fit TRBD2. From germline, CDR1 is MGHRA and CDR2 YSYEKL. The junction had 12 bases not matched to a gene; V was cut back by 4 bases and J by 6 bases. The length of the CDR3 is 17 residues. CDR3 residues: CASSREGASGVSGELFF. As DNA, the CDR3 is TGCGCCAGCAGCCGAGAGGGGGCTAGCGGGGTGTCCGGGGAGCTGTTTTTT.

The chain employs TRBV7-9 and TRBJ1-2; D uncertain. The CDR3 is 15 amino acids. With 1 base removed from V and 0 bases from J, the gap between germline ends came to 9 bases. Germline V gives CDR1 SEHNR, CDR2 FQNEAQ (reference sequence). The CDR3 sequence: CASSLEAGANYGYTF. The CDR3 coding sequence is TGTGCCAGCAGCTTAGAGGCAGGAGCTAACTATGGCTACACCTTC.

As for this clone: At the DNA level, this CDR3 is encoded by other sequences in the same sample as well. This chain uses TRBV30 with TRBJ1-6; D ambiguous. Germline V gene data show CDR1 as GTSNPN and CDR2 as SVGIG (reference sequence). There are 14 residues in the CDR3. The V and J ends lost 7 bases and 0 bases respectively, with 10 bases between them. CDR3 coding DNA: TGTGCCTCAAGAGGGAGCTCCTATAATTCACCCCTCCACTTT. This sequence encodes CASRGSSYNSPLHF.

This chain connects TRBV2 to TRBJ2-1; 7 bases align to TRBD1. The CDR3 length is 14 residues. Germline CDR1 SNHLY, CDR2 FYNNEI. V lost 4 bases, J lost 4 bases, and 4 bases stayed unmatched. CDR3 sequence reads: CASSAGTAYNEQFF. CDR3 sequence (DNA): TGTGCCAGCAGTGCCGGGACAGCGTACAATGAGCAGTTCTTC.

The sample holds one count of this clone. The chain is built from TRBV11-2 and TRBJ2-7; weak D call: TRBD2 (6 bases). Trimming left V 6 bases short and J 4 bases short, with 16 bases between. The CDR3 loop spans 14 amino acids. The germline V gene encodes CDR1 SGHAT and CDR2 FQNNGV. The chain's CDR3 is CASSATAGKYEQYF. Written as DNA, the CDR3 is TGTGCCAGCAGTGCAACAGCGGGCAAATACGAGCAGTACTTC.